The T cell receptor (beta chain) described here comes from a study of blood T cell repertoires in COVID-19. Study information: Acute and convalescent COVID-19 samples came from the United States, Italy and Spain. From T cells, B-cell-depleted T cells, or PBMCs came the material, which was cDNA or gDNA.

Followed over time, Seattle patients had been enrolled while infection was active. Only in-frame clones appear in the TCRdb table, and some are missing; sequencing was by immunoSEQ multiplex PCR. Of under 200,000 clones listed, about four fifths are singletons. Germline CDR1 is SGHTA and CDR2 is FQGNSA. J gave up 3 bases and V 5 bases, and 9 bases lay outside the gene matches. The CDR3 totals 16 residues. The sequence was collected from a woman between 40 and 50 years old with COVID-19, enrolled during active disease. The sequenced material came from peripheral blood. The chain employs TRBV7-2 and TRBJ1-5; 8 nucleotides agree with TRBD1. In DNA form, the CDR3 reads TGTGCCAGCAGCCCCAGACAGGGGTCGATCAATCAGCCCCAGCATTTT. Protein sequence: CASSPRQGSINQPQHF.